This is a list of T cell receptor beta chains from one sample in a study of shared clonotypes between healthy human individuals. Only in-frame clones appear in the TCRdb table, and some are missing; sequencing was by immunoSEQ multiplex PCR. The repertoire holds hundreds of thousands of clones, with approximately 96% as singletons. The specimen was naive CD8+ T cells sorted from blood. These receptors came from a woman aged 30 to 39 in good health. CDR3s include the opening cysteine and the closing phenylalanine or tryptophan. Clone size, where shown, is once, few, many, or a class for clones that have expanded.

j_call v_call clone_size cdr3_aa
TRBJ1-1 TRBV29-1 - CSTRGPGRDTEAFF
TRBJ2-3 TRBV14 - CASSQNSPGTSDTQYF
TRBJ2-1 TRBV27 - CASSRDSSYNEQFF
TRBJ2-7 TRBV5-6 - CASSPLRGIIPYEQYF
TRBJ2-5 TRBV27 - CASSEGDAAHQETQYF
TRBJ1-2 TRBV6-1 once CASREGRGWVDGYTF
TRBJ1-5 TRBV28 once CASSSITLSNQPQHF
TRBJ1-2 TRBV11-2 few CASSPATGSGYGYTF
TRBJ2-7 TRBV10-1 - CASSEGTGYEQYF
TRBJ1-1 TRBV19 - CASSIGVTGYTEAFF
TRBJ2-7 TRBV18 - CASSPNRGNSREQYF
TRBJ1-6 TRBV5-1 once CASSLERDGNSPLHF
TRBJ1-2 TRBV5-6 - CASSPGQGGYGYTF
TRBJ1-5 TRBV27 once CASSPSRGEDNQPQHF
TRBJ2-7 TRBV7-9 - CASSTKVGSDYEQYF
TRBJ1-4 TRBV9 - CASSLGVNEKLFF
TRBJ1-3 TRBV9 - CASSAHRTLRTASGNTIYF
TRBJ2-5 TRBV29-1 - CSFISHISVETQYF
TRBJ1-3 TRBV5-4 - CASSPASGNTIYF
TRBJ2-1 TRBV7-6 - CASSLGENLGRGYNEQFF
TRBJ2-2 TRBV7-9 - CASSLVDRADTGELFF
TRBJ1-5 TRBV4-1 - CASSQRNSNQPQHF
TRBJ2-7 TRBV19 - CASSKPHRGPNSYEQYF
TRBJ2-5 TRBV11-1 - CASSLLDRGPETQYF
TRBJ2-7 TRBV7-9 - CASSWDGGDALNEQYF
TRBJ2-5 TRBV4-2 - CASSDPGQKEYF
TRBJ2-7 TRBV10-2 - CASSVAGATYEQYF
TRBJ1-1 TRBV9 - CASSEGPTVEAFF
TRBJ2-7 TRBV2 - CASSERTDARGYEQYF
TRBJ2-2 TRBV19 few CASSILAGAGELFF
TRBJ1-5 TRBV4-2 - CASSQDPDDQPQHF
TRBJ2-1 TRBV4-1 - CASKGFSEVGDEQFF
TRBJ1-2 TRBV2 - CASSSAAYGYTF
TRBJ1-4 TRBV5-5 once CASSLGRGDEKLFF
TRBJ2-1 TRBV5-4 - CASSGFGAGITDEQFF
TRBJ2-5 TRBV27 - CASSLPRTEETQYF
- TRBV5-6 - CASSLADIGQGGYEQYF
TRBJ2-5 TRBV27 once CASSSAYRDWDQETQYF
TRBJ1-1 TRBV19 few CASKSYTEAFF
- TRBV30 - CAWIPGQLAGALTYEQYF
- TRBV6-5 - CASSYSAGYEQYF
TRBJ1-4 TRBV28 - CASKGRRNEKLFF
TRBJ2-7 TRBV27 - CATLGGGGNEQYF